The 16 T cell receptor beta chains listed next were all sequenced from one sample in a study of cytomegalovirus exposure and HLA in healthy donors. 60 Vbeta and 13 Jbeta primers were used in PCR. Sequencing used immunoSEQ multiplex PCR; TCRdb keeps in-frame clones, though not all of them. The repertoire holds 150,000 to 190,000 clones, approximately 80% seen once, with 5.5% to 8.5% in the top ten. Sequenced: PBMCs. The receptors originated from a woman aged 45-59 years in good health and CMV-seropositive.

The chain links TRBV6-6 to TRBJ2-3, with 8 positions matching TRBD1. Germline lookup yields CDR1 MNHNY and CDR2 SVGAGI (reference sequence). V lost 2 bases to trimming and J lost 6 bases; unmatched junction nucleotides: 10. This CDR3 is built from 16 residues. CDR3 DNA sequence: TGTGCCAGCAGTTACGGTACAGGGGGGCCCTGGGATACGCAGTATTTT. This translates into CASSYGTGGPWDTQYF.

This chain joins TRBV6-5 and TRBJ1-2, with 10 nucleotides matching TRBD1. This CDR3 spans 15 amino acids. The germline V gene encodes CDR1 MNHEY and CDR2 SVGAGI. J lost 7 bases, V lost 6 bases, and 11 bases had no gene match. CDR3 protein: CASSLDRGLLGGYTF. The CDR3 DNA is TGTGCCAGCAGCCTAGACAGGGGGCTTTTAGGTGGCTACACCTTC.

V gene TRBV6-5 combines with J gene TRBJ2-5; 7 bases agree with TRBD1. The ends lost 6 bases at V and 5 bases at J; junction bases unmatched: 6. Germline V gives CDR1 MNHEY, CDR2 SVGAGI. The CDR3 is 13 residues long. The CDR3, as DNA: TGTGCCAGCAGCCGAGACAGGGTTGAGACCCAGTACTTC. This codes for CASSRDRVETQYF.

V and J are TRBV28 and TRBJ2-4; TRBD2 aligns across 7 bases. The J segment lost 1 base and the V segment lost 6 bases, leaving 9 bases of the junction unmatched. CDR1 is MDHEN, CDR2 SYDVKM, per germline. This CDR3 comprises 16 residues. CDR3 DNA: TGTGCCAGCAGATCTCCTAGCGGAGCCGCCAAAAACATTCAGTACTTC. Amino acid sequence: CASRSPSGAAKNIQYF.

This chain uses TRBV5-1 with TRBJ1-1, with 8 bases matching TRBD1. Germline V gene sequence: CDR1 SGHRS, CDR2 YFSETQ. The V segment lost 0 bases and the J segment 5 bases; nucleotides outside the gene matches: 6. The CDR3 sequence is 15 residues long. The CDR3 sequence: CASSLAQTGGTEAFF. CDR3 in DNA: TGCGCCAGCAGCTTGGCCCAAACAGGGGGTACTGAAGCTTTCTTT.

The chain couples TRBV19 to TRBJ1-2; D might be TRBD1 (5 bases). The germline V gene has CDR1 LNHDA and CDR2 SQIVND (reference sequence). This CDR3 region has 14 residues. V lost 7 bases, J lost 4 bases, and 16 bases lay in between. In DNA form, the CDR3 reads TGTGCCAGTACCCCAGGGAACGAAGGCTATGGCTACACCTTC. Its protein is CASTPGNEGYGYTF.

V usage is TRBV19 and J usage is TRBJ1-2; possible D gene TRBD1, 5 bases. This CDR3 is 14 amino acids long. The V gene lost 5 bases and the J gene lost 7 bases, with 17 bases spanning the gap. Germline lookup yields CDR1 LNHDA and CDR2 SQIVND (reference sequence). Written as DNA, the CDR3 is TGTGCCAGTAGTTTTGCGGGGACCAGCGGTGGCTACACCTTC. It translates to CASSFAGTSGGYTF.

The genes are TRBV5-1 and TRBJ2-3; a weak D match, TRBD2 (5 bases). Trimming took 2 bases from V and 6 from J, leaving 16 bases between them. Per germline, CDR1 SGHRS and CDR2 YFSETQ. CDR3 length: 15 amino acids. In DNA, the CDR3 is TGCGCCAGCAGCTTAGGGAGCGTCGGGCGGGATACGCAGTATTTT. This gives the protein CASSLGSVGRDTQYF.

The chain links TRBV9 to TRBJ1-1, with 7 bases fitting TRBD1. Germline assignment: CDR1 SGDLS and CDR2 YYNGEE. The CDR3 totals 12 residues. The V segment lost 3 bases and the J segment 7 bases; nucleotides outside the gene matches: 3. Written as DNA, the CDR3 is TGTGCCAGCAGCGGATACAGGGGTGAAGCTTTCTTT. It codes for CASSGYRGEAFF.

The chain joins TRBV27 to TRBJ2-3, with TRBD1 identical over 9 bases. Trimming removed 5 bases from V and 4 bases from J; junction bases left unmatched: 10. The length of the CDR3 is 16 residues. Germline loops: CDR1 MNHEY, CDR2 SMNVEV (reference sequence). The CDR3 region has the DNA TGTGCCAGCAGTGCCGGACAGGGGAAGCGGGCAGATACGCAGTATTTT. This encodes CASSAGQGKRADTQYF.

This clone has just one count. The CDR3 nucleotides read TGTGCCAGCAGTTTAATAGGGGGCCTCTACGAGCAGTACTTC. Translating gives CASSLIGGLYEQYF. V is TRBV28 and J is TRBJ2-7; 7 bases align to TRBD1. The CDR3 is 14 amino acids. Trimming at V came to 2 bases and at J to 3 bases, leaving 4 bases not matched to a gene. In germline, CDR1 is MDHEN, CDR2 SYDVKM.

This clone was counted a single time. This chain uses TRBV28 with TRBJ2-3; no clear D gene. Germline V gives CDR1 MDHEN, CDR2 SYDVKM. The CDR3 length is 16 residues. V was clipped by 1 base and J by 1 base, with 12 bases between them. CDR3 protein: CASSLFPRSGTDTQYF. The CDR3 coding sequence is TGTGCCAGCAGTTTATTTCCTAGGTCCGGCACAGATACGCAGTATTTT.

This chain joins TRBV6-5 and TRBJ2-1; D perhaps matches TRBD1 (6 bases). Trimming took 4 bases from V and 4 from J, leaving 8 bases between them. The CDR3 runs to 13 residues. CDR1 is MNHEY and CDR2 is SVGAGI in the germline V gene. This CDR3 reads CASSSTGYNEQFF. The CDR3 bases are TGTGCCAGCAGTTCAACAGGGTACAATGAGCAGTTCTTC.

The chain recombines TRBV7-9 with TRBJ1-2, with D unclear. With 5 bases removed from V and 4 bases from J, the gap between germline ends came to 17 bases. CDR3 length: 15 amino acids. The germline V gene has CDR1 SEHNR and CDR2 FQNEAQ (reference sequence). The CDR3 bases are TGTGCCAGCAGCCCCCGAACACCCCGGGGCTATGGCTACACCTTC. It codes for CASSPRTPRGYGYTF.

This chain links TRBV11-3 with TRBJ1-4; D possibly corresponds to TRBD1 (5 bases). Germline CDR1 is SGHNT and CDR2 is YENEEA. This CDR3 is 14 amino acids long. V lost 5 bases, J lost 7 bases, and 14 bases lay in between. This CDR3 reads CASSPPGRGEKLFF. Written as DNA, the CDR3 is TGTGCCAGCAGCCCCCCGGGGCGGGGTGAAAAACTGTTTTTT.

V gene TRBV21-1 combines with J gene TRBJ2-3; the D call of TRBD1 is as the table states it, not checked on the DNA. TRBV21-1 is assigned pseudogene status. The CDR3 contains 15 residues. CDR3 residues: CASSPWGQAPDTQYF. The CDR3 DNA reads as TGTGCCAGCAGTCCGTGGGGCCAGGCCCCAGATACGCAGTATTTT.